A selection of T cell receptor beta chains follows, all from one sample in a study of CD8 T cells in ankylosing spondylitis. TCRdb used MiXCR to reprocess the 5' RACE reads, holding one entry per CDR3 protein. The sample lists 250,000 or so distinct CDR3 sequences; approximately 10% were seen once. Sequencing was performed on blood, either unsorted or a sorted T cell fraction (not recorded which). The receptors were sampled from a male donor with ankylosing spondylitis or in good health (not recorded which). CDR3s include the opening cysteine and the closing phenylalanine or tryptophan. Where a row states a size, it is once, few, many or the class of an expanded clone; other rows omit it.

v_gene	abundance	j_gene	CDR3aa
TRBV7-9	NA	TRBJ2-2	CASDVGRDTGELFF
TRBV21-1	few	TRBJ2-3	CASSKGPQRKRAADTQYF
TRBV18	NA	TRBJ2-7	CASSLNRGNEQYF
TRBV30	few	TRBJ2-1	CAWSVRWREGDEQFF
TRBV12-3/TRBV12-4	many	TRBJ2-7	CASSPGQAPYEQYF
TRBV6-5	many	TRBJ1-4	CASSYSVQGAQKKLFF
TRBV29-1	few	TRBJ1-1	CSVLTQMNTEAFF
TRBV28	many	TRBJ2-2	CASSLSHTGELFF
TRBV19	many	TRBJ1-1	CASSRGRNTEAFF
TRBV15	few	TRBJ2-3	CATSRGQDTDTQYF
TRBV7-6	many	TRBJ2-7	CASSPRGLAGLSYEQYF
TRBV20-1	many	TRBJ2-2	CSASRLSNTGELFF
TRBV25-1	many	TRBJ2-7	CASSELMKSGSAHEQYF
TRBV20-1	NA	TRBJ2-3	CSARDTGRNTDTQYF